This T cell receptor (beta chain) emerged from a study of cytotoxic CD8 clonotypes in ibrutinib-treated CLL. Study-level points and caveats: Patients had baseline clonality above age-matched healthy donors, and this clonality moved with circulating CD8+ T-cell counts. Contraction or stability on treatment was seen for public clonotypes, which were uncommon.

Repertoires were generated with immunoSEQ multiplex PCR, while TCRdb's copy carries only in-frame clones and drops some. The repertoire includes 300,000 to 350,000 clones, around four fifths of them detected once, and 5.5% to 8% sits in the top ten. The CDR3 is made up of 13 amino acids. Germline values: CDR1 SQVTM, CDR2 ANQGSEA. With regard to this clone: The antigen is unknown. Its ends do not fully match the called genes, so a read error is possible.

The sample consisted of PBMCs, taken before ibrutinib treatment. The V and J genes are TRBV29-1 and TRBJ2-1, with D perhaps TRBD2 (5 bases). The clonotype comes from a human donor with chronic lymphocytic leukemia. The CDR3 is CSLERAGDNEQFF. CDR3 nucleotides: TGCAGCCTTGAGAGGGCCGGGGACAATGAGCAGTTCTTC.